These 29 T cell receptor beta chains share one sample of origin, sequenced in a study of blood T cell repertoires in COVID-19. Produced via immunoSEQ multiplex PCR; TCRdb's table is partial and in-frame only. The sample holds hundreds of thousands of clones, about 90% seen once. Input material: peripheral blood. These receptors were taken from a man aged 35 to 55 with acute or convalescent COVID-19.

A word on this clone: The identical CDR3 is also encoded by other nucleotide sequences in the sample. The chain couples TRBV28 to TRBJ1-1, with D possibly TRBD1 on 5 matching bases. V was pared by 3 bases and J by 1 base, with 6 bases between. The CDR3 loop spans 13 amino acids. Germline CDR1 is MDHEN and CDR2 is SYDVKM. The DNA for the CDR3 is TGTGCCAGCAGTTTGGGGGGGAACACTGAAGCTTTCTTT. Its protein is CASSLGGNTEAFF.

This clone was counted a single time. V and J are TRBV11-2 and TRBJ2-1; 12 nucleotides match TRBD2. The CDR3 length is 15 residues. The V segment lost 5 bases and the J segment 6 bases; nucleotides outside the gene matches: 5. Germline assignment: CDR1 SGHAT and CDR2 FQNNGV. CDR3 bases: TGTGCCAGCAGCCCGACTAGCGGGGGCATCAATGAGCAGTTCTTC. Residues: CASSPTSGGINEQFF. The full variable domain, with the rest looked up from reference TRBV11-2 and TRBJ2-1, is EAGVAQSPRYKIIEKRQSVAFWCNPISGHATLYWYQQILGQGPKLLIQFQNNGVVDDSQLPKDRFSAERLKGVDSTLKIQPAKLEDSAVYLCASSPTSGGINEQFFGPGTRLTVL.

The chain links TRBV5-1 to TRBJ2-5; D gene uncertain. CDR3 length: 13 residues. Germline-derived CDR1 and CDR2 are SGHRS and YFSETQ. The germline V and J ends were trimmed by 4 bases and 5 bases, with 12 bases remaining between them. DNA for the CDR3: TGCGCCAGCAGCAGAGGATCTGGGGAGACCCAGTACTTC. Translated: CASSRGSGETQYF.

The CDR3 is CASSQVTGENYGYTF. As DNA, the CDR3 is TGTGCCAGCAGCCAAGTCACGGGGGAGAACTATGGCTACACCTTC. The rearrangement joins TRBV3-1 (or the pseudogene TRBV3-2) to TRBJ1-2, with D tentatively TRBD1 (5 bases). The CDR3 runs to 15 residues. V was clipped by 1 base and J by 2 bases, with 11 bases between them. Germline values: CDR1 LGHDT, CDR2 YNNKEL (reference sequence).

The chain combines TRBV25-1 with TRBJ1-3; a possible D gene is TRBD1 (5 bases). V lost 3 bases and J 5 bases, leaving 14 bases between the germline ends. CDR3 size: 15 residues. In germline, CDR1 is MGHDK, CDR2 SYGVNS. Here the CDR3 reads CASSEGRGYRNTIYF. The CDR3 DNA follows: TGTGCCAGCAGTGAGGGGAGGGGTTACAGAAACACCATATATTTT.

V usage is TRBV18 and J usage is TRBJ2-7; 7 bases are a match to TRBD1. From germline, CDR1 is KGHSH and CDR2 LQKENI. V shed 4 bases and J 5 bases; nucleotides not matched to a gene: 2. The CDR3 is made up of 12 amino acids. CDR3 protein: CASSRDRDEQYF. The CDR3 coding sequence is TGTGCCAGCTCACGTGACAGGGACGAGCAGTACTTC.

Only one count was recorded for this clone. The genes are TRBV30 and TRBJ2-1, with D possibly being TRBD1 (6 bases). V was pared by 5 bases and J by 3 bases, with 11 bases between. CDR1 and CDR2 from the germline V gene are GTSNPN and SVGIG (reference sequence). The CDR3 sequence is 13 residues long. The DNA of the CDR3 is TGTGCCTGGGTCGACAGGATCTACAATGAGCAGTTCTTC. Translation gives CAWVDRIYNEQFF.

In DNA form, the CDR3 reads TGTGCCAGCAGCTTAGTGGGGACAATAAGTGGCTACACCTTC. Translating it yields CASSLVGTISGYTF. The V gene is TRBV11-1, the J gene TRBJ1-2; possibly TRBD1 for D (6 bases). The V and J ends lost 1 base and 7 bases respectively, with 13 bases between them. The CDR3 extends over 14 amino acids. From germline, CDR1 is SGHAT and CDR2 FQDESV (reference sequence).

The CDR3 DNA follows: TGTGCCTGGAGCCTCGACAGGGCCTATGGCTACACCTTC. It yields the protein CAWSLDRAYGYTF. The V gene is TRBV30, the J gene TRBJ1-2, with 7 bases lining up with TRBD1. CDR1 is GTSNPN and CDR2 is SVGIG in the germline V gene (reference sequence). This CDR3 region has 13 residues. V lost 3 bases to trimming and J lost 4 bases; unmatched junction nucleotides: 5.

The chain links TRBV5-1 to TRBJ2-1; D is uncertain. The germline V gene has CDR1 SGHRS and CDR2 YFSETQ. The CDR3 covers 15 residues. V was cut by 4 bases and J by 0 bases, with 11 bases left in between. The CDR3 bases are TGCGCCAGCAGCACCAATCCGAGCTCCTACAATGAGCAGTTCTTC. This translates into CASSTNPSSYNEQFF. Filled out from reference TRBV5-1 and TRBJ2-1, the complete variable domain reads KAGVTQTPRYLIKTRGQQVTLSCSPISGHRSVSWYQQTPGQGLQFLFEYFSETQRNKGNFPGRFSGRQFSNSRSEMNVSTLELGDSALYLCASSTNPSSYNEQFFGPGTRLTVL.

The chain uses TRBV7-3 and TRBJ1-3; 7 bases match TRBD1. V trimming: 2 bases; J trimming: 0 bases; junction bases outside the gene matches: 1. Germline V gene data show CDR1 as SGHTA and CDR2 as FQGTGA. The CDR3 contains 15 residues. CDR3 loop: CASSLGDSSGNTIYF. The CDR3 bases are TGTGCCAGCAGCTTAGGGGACAGCTCTGGAAACACCATATATTTT. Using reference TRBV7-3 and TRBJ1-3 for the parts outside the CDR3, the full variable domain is GAGVSQTPSNKVTEKGKYVELRCDPISGHTALYWYRQSLGQGPEFLIYFQGTGAADDSGLPNDRFFAVRPEGSVSTLKIQRTERGDSAVYLCASSLGDSSGNTIYFGEGSWLTVV.

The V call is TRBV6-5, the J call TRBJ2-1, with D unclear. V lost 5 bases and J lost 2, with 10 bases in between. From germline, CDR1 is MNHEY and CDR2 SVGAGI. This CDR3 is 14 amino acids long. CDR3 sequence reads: CASSLSGTYNEQFF. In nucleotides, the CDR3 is TGTGCCAGCAGTCTTTCGGGTACCTACAATGAGCAGTTCTTC.

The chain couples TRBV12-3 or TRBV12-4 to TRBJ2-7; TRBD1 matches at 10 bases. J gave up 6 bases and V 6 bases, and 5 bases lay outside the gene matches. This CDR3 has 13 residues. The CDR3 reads CASRRDRGGEQYF. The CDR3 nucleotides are TGTGCCAGCAGAAGGGACAGGGGAGGCGAGCAGTACTTC.

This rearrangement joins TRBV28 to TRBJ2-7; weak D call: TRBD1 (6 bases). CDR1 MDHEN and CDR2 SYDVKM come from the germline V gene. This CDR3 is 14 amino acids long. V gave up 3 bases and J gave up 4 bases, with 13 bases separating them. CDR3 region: CASSFGQGTYEQYF. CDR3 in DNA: TGTGCCAGCAGTTTCGGGCAGGGGACATACGAGCAGTACTTC.

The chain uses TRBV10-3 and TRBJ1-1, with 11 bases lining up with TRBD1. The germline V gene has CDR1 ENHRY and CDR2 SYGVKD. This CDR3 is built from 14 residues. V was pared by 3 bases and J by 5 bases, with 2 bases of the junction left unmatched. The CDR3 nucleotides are TGTGCCATCAGTGATGGACAGGGGGCAACTGAAGCTTTCTTT. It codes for CAISDGQGATEAFF.

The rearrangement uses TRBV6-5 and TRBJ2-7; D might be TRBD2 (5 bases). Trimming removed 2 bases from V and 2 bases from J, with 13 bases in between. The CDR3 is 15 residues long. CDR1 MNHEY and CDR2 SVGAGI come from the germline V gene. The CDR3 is CASSYDGVAPYEQYF. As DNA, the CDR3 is TGTGCCAGCAGTTACGACGGAGTAGCGCCCTACGAGCAGTACTTC.

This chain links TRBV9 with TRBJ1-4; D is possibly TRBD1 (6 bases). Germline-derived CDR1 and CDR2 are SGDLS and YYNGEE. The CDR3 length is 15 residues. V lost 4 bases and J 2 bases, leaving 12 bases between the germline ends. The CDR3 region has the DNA TGTGCCAGCAGCCCTGTGGGGGCTACTAATGAAAAACTGTTTTTT. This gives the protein CASSPVGATNEKLFF.

Here the CDR3 DNA reads TGTGCCAGCAGCTTCCGGGACACTCCTAGTGGCTACACCTTC. Translation: CASSFRDTPSGYTF. This sequence joins TRBV11-3 and TRBJ1-2, with D perhaps matching TRBD1 (6 bases). The CDR3 consists of 14 residues. Per the germline V gene, CDR1 is SGHNT and CDR2 is YENEEA. Trimming removed 3 bases from V and 7 bases from J, with 15 bases in between.

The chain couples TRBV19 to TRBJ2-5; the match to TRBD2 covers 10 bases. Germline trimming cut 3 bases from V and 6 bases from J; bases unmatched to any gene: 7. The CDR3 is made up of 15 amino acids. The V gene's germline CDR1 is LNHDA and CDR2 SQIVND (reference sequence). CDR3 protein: CASSIKREGLQTQYF. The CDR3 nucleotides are TGTGCCAGTAGTATTAAGCGGGAGGGCCTGCAGACCCAGTACTTC.

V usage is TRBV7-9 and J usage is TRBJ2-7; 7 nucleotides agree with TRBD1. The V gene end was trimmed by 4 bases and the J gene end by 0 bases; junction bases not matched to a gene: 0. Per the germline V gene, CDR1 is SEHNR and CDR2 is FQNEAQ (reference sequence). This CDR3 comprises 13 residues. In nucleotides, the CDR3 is TGTGCCAGCAGCTGGACAGGCTCCTACGAGCAGTACTTC. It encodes CASSWTGSYEQYF.

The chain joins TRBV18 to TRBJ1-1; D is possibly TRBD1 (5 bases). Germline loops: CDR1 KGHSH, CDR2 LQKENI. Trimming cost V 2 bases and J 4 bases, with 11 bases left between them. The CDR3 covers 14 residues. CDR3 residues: CASSPTGRGTEAFF. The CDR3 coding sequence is TGTGCCAGCTCACCAACAGGACGTGGCACTGAAGCTTTCTTT.

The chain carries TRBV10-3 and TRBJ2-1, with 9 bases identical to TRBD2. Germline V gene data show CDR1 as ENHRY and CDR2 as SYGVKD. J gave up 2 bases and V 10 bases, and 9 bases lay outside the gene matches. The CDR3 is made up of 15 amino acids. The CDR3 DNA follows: TGTGCCACCGCAGCGACTAGCGGAACCTACAATGAGCAGTTCTTC. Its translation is CATAATSGTYNEQFF.

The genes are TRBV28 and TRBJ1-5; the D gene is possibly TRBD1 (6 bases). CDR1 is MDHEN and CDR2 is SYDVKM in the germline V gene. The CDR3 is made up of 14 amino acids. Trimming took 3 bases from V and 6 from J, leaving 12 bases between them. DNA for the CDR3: TGTGCCAGCAGTTTGTATACAGGGATTCAGCCCCAGCATTTT. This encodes CASSLYTGIQPQHF.

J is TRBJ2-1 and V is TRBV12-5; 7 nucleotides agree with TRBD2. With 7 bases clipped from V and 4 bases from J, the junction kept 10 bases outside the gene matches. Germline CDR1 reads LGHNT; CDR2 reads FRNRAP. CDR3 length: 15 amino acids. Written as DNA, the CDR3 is TGTGCTAGTGCCGTAGGACTAGGTGGGTACAATGAGCAGTTCTTC. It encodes CASAVGLGGYNEQFF. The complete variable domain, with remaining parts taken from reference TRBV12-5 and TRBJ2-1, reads DARVTQTPRHKVTEMGQEVTMRCQPILGHNTVFWYRQTMMQGLELLAYFRNRAPLDDSGMPKDRFSAEMPDATLATLKIQPSEPRDSAVYFCASAVGLGGYNEQFFGPGTRLTVL.

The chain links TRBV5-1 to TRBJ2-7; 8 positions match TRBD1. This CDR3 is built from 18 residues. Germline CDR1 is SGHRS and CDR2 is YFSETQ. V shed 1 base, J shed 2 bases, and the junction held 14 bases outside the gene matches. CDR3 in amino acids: CASSLRSPGQGRAYEQYF. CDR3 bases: TGCGCCAGCAGCTTGCGTTCCCCCGGACAGGGTCGGGCCTACGAGCAGTACTTC.

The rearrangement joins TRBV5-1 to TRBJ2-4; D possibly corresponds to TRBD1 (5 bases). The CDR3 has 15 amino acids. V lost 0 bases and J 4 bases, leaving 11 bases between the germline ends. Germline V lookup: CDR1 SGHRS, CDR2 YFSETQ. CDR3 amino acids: CASSLEQAGKNIQYF. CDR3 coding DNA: TGCGCCAGCAGCTTGGAACAGGCTGGAAAAAACATTCAGTACTTC.

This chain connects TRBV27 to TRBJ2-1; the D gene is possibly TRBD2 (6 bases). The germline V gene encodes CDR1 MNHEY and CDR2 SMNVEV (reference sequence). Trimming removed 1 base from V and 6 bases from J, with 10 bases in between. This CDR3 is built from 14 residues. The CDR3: CASSLFQGGNEQFF. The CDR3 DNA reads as TGTGCCAGCAGTTTATTCCAGGGAGGCAATGAGCAGTTCTTC.

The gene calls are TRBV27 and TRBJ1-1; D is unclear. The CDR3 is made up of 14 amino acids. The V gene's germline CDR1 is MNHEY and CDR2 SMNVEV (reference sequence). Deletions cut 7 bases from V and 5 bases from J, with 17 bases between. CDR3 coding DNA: TGTGCCAGCACCTCCTCCAACCGGAGGACTGAAGCTTTCTTT. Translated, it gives CASTSSNRRTEAFF.

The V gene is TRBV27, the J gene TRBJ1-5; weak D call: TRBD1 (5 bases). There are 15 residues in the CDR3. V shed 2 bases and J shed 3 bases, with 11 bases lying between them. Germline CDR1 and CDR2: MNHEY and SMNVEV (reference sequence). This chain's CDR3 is CASSLGGEPNQPQHF. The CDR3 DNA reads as TGTGCCAGCAGTTTAGGGGGGGAACCCAATCAGCCCCAGCATTTT.